Presented here are 23 T cell receptor beta chains from one specimen sequenced in a study of brain T cells in children with intractable seizures. Clones were sequenced by immunoSEQ multiplex PCR, and TCRdb holds only the in-frame ones, with some missing. This table holds approximately 60,000 clones, around 96% found once. The sample in question was peripheral blood, obtained at surgery. Source of these receptors: a boy younger than two with focal cortical dysplasia and intractable seizures.

The CDR3 region has the DNA TGTGCCAGCAGCCACCAGGGCGCGCCGGGAACCTACGAGCAGTACTTC. Translation gives CASSHQGAPGTYEQYF. The V gene is TRBV7-2, the J gene TRBJ2-7, with D tentatively TRBD1 or TRBD2 (5 bases each). This CDR3 region has 16 residues. CDR1 SGHTA and CDR2 FQGNSA come from the germline V gene. Trimming shortened V by 5 bases and J by 2 bases, and 19 bases separated the two germline ends.

The rearrangement links TRBV6-5 to TRBJ2-1; 10 bases map to TRBD2. Trimming took 8 bases from V and 5 from J; bases not matched to a gene: 6. Germline values: CDR1 MNHEY, CDR2 SVGAGI. CDR3 length: 14 residues. This CDR3 is CASSASGSNNEQFF. The CDR3 DNA is TGTGCCAGCTCGGCTAGCGGGAGTAACAATGAGCAGTTCTTC.

The V call is TRBV19, the J call TRBJ2-7; the match to TRBD1 covers 7 bases. The CDR3 has 11 amino acids. V trimming: 6 bases; J trimming: 4 bases; junction bases outside the gene matches: 0. Germline loops: CDR1 LNHDA, CDR2 SQIVND (reference sequence). The CDR3 protein is CASRQGYEQYF. CDR3 DNA sequence: TGTGCCAGTAGACAGGGGTACGAGCAGTACTTC.

The rearrangement links TRBV12-3 or TRBV12-4 to TRBJ1-2; D remains ambiguous. V lost 6 bases to trimming and J lost 6 bases, with 14 bases between them. The CDR3 is made up of 13 amino acids. The CDR3 sequence: CASRCGRLNGYTF. CDR3 nucleotide sequence: TGTGCCAGCAGATGCGGACGGTTAAATGGCTACACCTTC.

The chain is built from TRBV7-2 and TRBJ2-2, with D hard to call. CDR3 length: 14 amino acids. The germline V gene encodes CDR1 SGHTA and CDR2 FQGNSA. With 0 bases removed from V and 4 bases from J, the gap between germline ends came to 6 bases. CDR3 in amino acids: CASSLALSTGELFF. DNA for the CDR3: TGTGCCAGCAGCTTAGCGCTCTCCACCGGGGAGCTGTTTTTT.

This sequence joins TRBV25-1 and TRBJ2-3; 7 nucleotides align to TRBD1. The V gene end was trimmed by 1 base and the J gene end by 4 bases; junction bases not matched to a gene: 5. The CDR3 sequence is 15 residues long. Germline V lookup: CDR1 MGHDK, CDR2 SYGVNS. The CDR3 is CASSEWEGGADTQYF. CDR3 bases: TGTGCCAGCAGTGAATGGGAAGGGGGCGCAGATACGCAGTATTTT.

This clone was detected a few times. The chain has TRBV7-8 and TRBJ2-7; no reliable D call. Germline V gives CDR1 SGHVS, CDR2 FQNEAQ. The CDR3 contains 12 residues. Trimming cost V 5 bases and J 8 bases, with 13 bases left between them. The CDR3: CASSPGTVQQYF. In nucleotides, the CDR3 is TGTGCCAGCAGCCCTGGCACGGTTCAGCAGTACTTC. The whole variable domain, filled in from reference TRBV7-8 and TRBJ2-7, reads GAGVSQSPRYKVAKRGQDVALRCDPISGHVSLFWYQQALGQGPEFLTYFQNEAQLDKSGLPSDRFFAERPEGSVSTLKIQRTQQEDSAVYLCASSPGTVQQYFGPGTRLTVT.

The chain has TRBV2 and TRBJ1-4; 10 bases line up with TRBD1. The V and J ends lost 4 bases and 7 bases, in that order; junction bases with no gene match: 6. This CDR3 is built from 15 residues. Germline assignment: CDR1 SNHLY and CDR2 FYNNEI. CDR3 nucleotides: TGTGCCAGCAGTGGCGACAGGGGGCTGGGTGAAAAACTGTTTTTT. It encodes CASSGDRGLGEKLFF. Full variable domain (outside the CDR3, taken from reference TRBV2 and TRBJ1-4): EPEVTQTPSHQVTQMGQEVILRCVPISNHLYFYWYRQILGQKVEFLVSFYNNEISEKSEIFDDQFSVERPDGSNFTLKIRSTKLEDSAMYFCASSGDRGLGEKLFFGSGTQLSVL.

The V gene is TRBV11-2, the J gene TRBJ2-5, with 9 bases identical to TRBD1. The CDR3 runs to 15 residues. Germline-derived CDR1 and CDR2 are SGHAT and FQNNGV. V trimming: 1 base; J trimming: 5 bases; junction bases outside the gene matches: 5. Here the CDR3 reads CASSLGTGEGETQYF. The CDR3 DNA follows: TGTGCCAGCAGCTTAGGGACAGGGGAGGGGGAGACCCAGTACTTC. Full variable domain (outside the CDR3, taken from reference TRBV11-2 and TRBJ2-5): EAGVAQSPRYKIIEKRQSVAFWCNPISGHATLYWYQQILGQGPKLLIQFQNNGVVDDSQLPKDRFSAERLKGVDSTLKIQPAKLEDSAVYLCASSLGTGEGETQYFGPGTRLLVL.

The chain employs TRBV5-1 and TRBJ1-2; D gene unclear. CDR1 and CDR2 (germline): SGHRS, YFSETQ. The CDR3 loop spans 15 amino acids. Trimming shortened V by 0 bases and J by 0 bases, and 9 bases separated the two germline ends. CDR3 DNA: TGCGCCAGCAGCTTGGCACCTACAGCTAACTATGGCTACACCTTC. Residues: CASSLAPTANYGYTF.

The chain combines TRBV2 with TRBJ2-3, with TRBD2 matching 9 bases. CDR1 is SNHLY and CDR2 is FYNNEI in the germline V gene. This CDR3 is built from 16 residues. V shed 7 bases and J 0 bases; nucleotides not matched to a gene: 8. CDR3 in DNA: TGTGCCAGCAATTTTTTGGCGGGAGGGAGCACAGATACGCAGTATTTT. It translates to CASNFLAGGSTDTQYF.

The chain carries TRBV6-1 and TRBJ2-7; the match to TRBD2 covers 12 bases. In germline, CDR1 is MNHNS, CDR2 SASEGT. V shed 3 bases and J 10 bases; nucleotides not matched to a gene: 13. The CDR3 runs 16 residues. The CDR3 reads CASSDLAGGPPDIQYF. In DNA form, the CDR3 reads TGTGCCAGCAGTGATCTAGCGGGGGGGCCCCCCGATATTCAGTACTTC.

The chain carries TRBV11-2 and TRBJ2-7, with 8 nucleotides matching TRBD1. The CDR3 covers 17 residues. The junction had 13 bases not matched to a gene; V was cut back by 0 bases and J by 6 bases. Germline V lookup: CDR1 SGHAT, CDR2 FQNNGV. CDR3 loop: CASSLDRGTGRGGEQYF. In DNA, the CDR3 is TGTGCCAGCAGCTTAGATCGGGGGACAGGACGGGGTGGCGAGCAGTACTTC. The whole variable domain, remainder taken from reference TRBV11-2 and TRBJ2-7, is EAGVAQSPRYKIIEKRQSVAFWCNPISGHATLYWYQQILGQGPKLLIQFQNNGVVDDSQLPKDRFSAERLKGVDSTLKIQPAKLEDSAVYLCASSLDRGTGRGGEQYFGPGTRLTVT.

This chain links TRBV19 with TRBJ1-6; 9 bases align to TRBD1. J gave up 14 bases and V 6 bases, and 5 bases lay outside the gene matches. Germline lookup yields CDR1 LNHDA and CDR2 SQIVND (reference sequence). This CDR3 is built from 12 residues. In nucleotides, the CDR3 is TGTGCCAGTAGGGGACAGGGCGGGGCCCTCCACTTT. Translation gives CASRGQGGALHF.

This chain joins TRBV6-5 and TRBJ2-7, with a weak D call TRBD2 (6 bases). V shed 10 bases and J shed 3 bases, with 19 bases lying between them. Germline assignment: CDR1 MNHEY and CDR2 SVGAGI. This CDR3 spans 14 amino acids. The CDR3 loop reads CATDGGTTIYEQYF. CDR3 DNA: TGTGCCACGGACGGCGGGACGACCATCTACGAGCAGTACTTC.

V and J are TRBV10-3 and TRBJ2-1; D remains unclear. Trimming shortened V by 6 bases and J by 4 bases, and 19 bases separated the two germline ends. CDR1 and CDR2 (germline): ENHRY, SYGVKD. There are 16 residues in the CDR3. The CDR3 region has the DNA TGTGCCATCAGCTCCCCGCGAGATGCTAGATACAATGAGCAGTTCTTC. Its protein is CAISSPRDARYNEQFF.

The rearrangement uses TRBV19 and TRBJ1-4; D is perhaps TRBD1 (6 bases). With 4 bases removed from V and 8 bases from J, the gap between germline ends came to 20 bases. The CDR3 loop spans 16 amino acids. Per the germline V gene, CDR1 is LNHDA and CDR2 is SQIVND (reference sequence). The DNA for the CDR3 is TGTGCCAGTAGTAACCTCGCAGGGGCCCCTTCCGAAAAACTGTTTTTT. Translation gives CASSNLAGAPSEKLFF.

The genes are TRBV7-3 and TRBJ2-4; either TRBD1 or TRBD2 may fit D (5 bases each). Per the germline V gene, CDR1 is SGHTA and CDR2 is FQGTGA. V lost 5 bases and J lost 0, with 17 bases in between. CDR3 size: 17 residues. The CDR3: CASSPPWDGLAKNIQYF. CDR3 nucleotide sequence: TGTGCCAGCAGCCCTCCGTGGGACGGACTAGCCAAAAACATTCAGTACTTC.

The rearrangement uses TRBV6-2 or TRBV6-3 and TRBJ2-7; D unresolved. The CDR3 has 14 amino acids. V shed 0 bases and J shed 3 bases, with 9 bases lying between them. Germline lookup yields CDR1 MNHEY and CDR2 SVGEGT. The CDR3 DNA is TGTGCCAGCAGTTACTCGTGGCAATACTACGAGCAGTACTTC. Translated, it gives CASSYSWQYYEQYF.

The chain has TRBV3-1 (or the pseudogene TRBV3-2) and TRBJ2-7; D is perhaps TRBD1 (5 bases). With 0 bases removed from V and 4 bases from J, the gap between germline ends came to 13 bases. The V gene's germline CDR1 is LGHDT and CDR2 YNNKEL (reference sequence). This CDR3 comprises 15 residues. CDR3 protein: CASSQDNRIPYEQYF. CDR3 DNA: TGTGCCAGCAGCCAAGATAACAGGATCCCATACGAGCAGTACTTC.

This clone showed up just once. The rearrangement uses TRBV6-5 and TRBJ2-5; D is unclear. CDR3 length: 14 amino acids. V was cut by 0 bases and J by 1 base, with 6 bases left in between. Per the germline V gene, CDR1 is MNHEY and CDR2 is SVGAGI. CDR3 sequence: CASSYSRLQETQYF. Written as DNA, the CDR3 is TGTGCCAGCAGTTACTCTCGTCTCCAAGAGACCCAGTACTTC.

The gene calls are TRBV7-2 and TRBJ2-5; a possible D gene is TRBD2 (7 bases). Germline values: CDR1 SGHTA, CDR2 FQGNSA. The CDR3 spans 15 residues. V shed 2 bases and J shed 3 bases, with 13 bases lying between them. DNA for the CDR3: TGTGCCAGCAGCTTATCTGGGGGGGGCGAAGAGACCCAGTACTTC. It translates to CASSLSGGGEETQYF.

The chain has TRBV18 and TRBJ1-3; the match to TRBD1 covers 8 bases. Unmatched junction bases numbered 10, after V lost 4 bases and J lost 8 bases. CDR1 is KGHSH and CDR2 is LQKENI in the germline V gene. This CDR3 contains 15 residues. CDR3 sequence: CASSQQAGGADTIYF. CDR3 sequence (DNA): TGTGCCAGCTCACAGCAAGCAGGGGGCGCGGACACCATATATTTT.